Included here is one TCR beta chain sequence, with context. Its matching antigen is unknown. This specimen belongs to a study of T-cell reconstitution after alpha-beta-depleted transplantation in children. The authors prepared the TCRbeta library with unique molecular identifiers. TCRdb called the PCR reads again in MiXCR, with one record for every CDR3 protein. The sample has about 830,000 distinct CDR3 sequences, less than 20% seen once; the top ten hold under 6%. Study-wide results and limits: Surviving thymic progenitors and recipient T cells were the source of high TCRbeta diversity at day 60 in some patients. At one year after transplant, newly produced T cells mostly accounted for T-cell counts and diversity.

The receptor's source is a male patient aged 10-17 years who had a stem cell transplant for acute lymphoblastic leukemia, so the T cells may come from the graft donor. The specimen comprised PBMCs, mostly from graft donor cells, sampled 360 days after TCRalphabeta/CD19-depleted stem cell transplant.

CDR3 region: CASSLADRVYGYTF. The CDR3 nucleotides read TGTGCCAGCAGCTTGGCCGACAGGGTTTATGGCTACACCTTC. V and J are TRBV5-5 and TRBJ1-2; 7 bases align to TRBD1. CDR3 size: 14 residues. With V trimmed by 0 bases and J by 5 bases, 4 bases remained unmatched. CDR1 and CDR2 (germline): SGHKS, YYEKEE (reference sequence).